The present T cell receptor (beta chain) was sequenced within a study of shared clonotypes between healthy human individuals. Study-level findings and limits: Larger richness was generally estimated for naive than memory subsets.

The CDR3 covers 12 residues. The V end lost 2 bases, the J end lost 5 bases, and 6 bases lay between the germline ends. In germline, CDR1 is SGDLS, CDR2 YYNGEE. Naive CD8 cells lacked CD45RO and underwent positive selection for CCR7, leaving out terminally differentiated effector memory CD45RA+ cells. Several immunoSEQ 96-well plates shared each subset's DNA, each plate a replicate. TCRdb keeps only in-frame clones here, not all; method: immunoSEQ multiplex PCR. The sample holds around 600,000 clones; 95% are singletons and the top ten take about 0.11%. In regard to this clone: Antigen: not known.

The genes are TRBV9 and TRBJ2-3; no definite D call. Sequenced input: naive CD8+ T cells sorted from blood. The clonotype originates from a woman in her twenties or thirties in good health. The CDR3 nucleotides are TGTGCCAGCAGCGTCTTTGGAGATACGCAGTATTTT. This gives the protein CASSVFGDTQYF.